A single sample gave rise to the 19 T cell receptor beta chains below, sequenced in a study of blood T cell repertoires in COVID-19 (dated by TCRdb to about 2020). The library was prepared using the immunoSEQ multiplex PCR assay. This immuneACCESS table, as held by TCRdb, lists in-frame sequences with V and J called but not all clones. Of the missing ones, under half trace to an unresolved V gene in checked studies; the others have no known cause. Across this sample there are about 240,000 clones, with roughly 89% seen only once. In total, the top ten clones hold approximately 3.7% of the sample. What was sequenced was PBMCs or T cells enriched from blood (not recorded which). The receptor source for this set is a woman in her 30s who had recovered from COVID-19.

This chain links TRBV7-8 with TRBJ2-1, with 14 bases fitting TRBD2. The CDR3 has 15 amino acids. J gave up 10 bases and V 5 bases, and 7 bases lay outside the gene matches. The germline V gene encodes CDR1 SGHVS and CDR2 FQNEAQ. CDR3 sequence: CASSPRRTSGREQFF. The CDR3 nucleotides are TGTGCCAGCAGCCCGAGGCGGACTAGCGGGAGGGAGCAGTTCTTC.

V is TRBV19 and J is TRBJ2-1, with 7 positions matching TRBD2. The CDR3 contains 16 residues. With V trimmed by 5 bases and J by 4 bases, 11 bases remained unmatched. Germline assignment: CDR1 LNHDA and CDR2 SQIVND (reference sequence). The CDR3 bases are TGTGCCAGTAGTGGCTCTTCGCGGGAGCCTTACAATGAGCAGTTCTTC. Residues: CASSGSSREPYNEQFF.

The V and J genes are TRBV7-9 and TRBJ2-5; D perhaps matches TRBD1 (5 bases). CDR3 length equals 13 residues. V shed 3 bases and J shed 5 bases, with 10 bases lying between them. The germline CDR1 and CDR2 sequences are SEHNR and FQNEAQ (reference sequence). The CDR3 loop reads CASSFDSGETQYF. CDR3 nucleotide sequence: TGTGCCAGCAGCTTCGACTCAGGGGAGACCCAGTACTTC.

The gene calls are TRBV28 and TRBJ2-7; possible D gene TRBD2, 6 bases. The CDR3 is 19 amino acids. Trimming shortened V by 1 base and J by 9 bases, and 31 bases separated the two germline ends. The germline V gene encodes CDR1 MDHEN and CDR2 SYDVKM. The CDR3 is CASSLFNPLGGDNVLLQYF. The CDR3 coding sequence is TGTGCCAGCAGTTTATTTAACCCCCTTGGCGGGGATAATGTCTTATTGCAGTACTTC.

V is TRBV2 and J is TRBJ1-2, with 10 bases matching TRBD1. V lost 1 base, J lost 5 bases, and 4 bases stayed unmatched. The CDR3 runs to 15 residues. Germline CDR1 and CDR2: SNHLY and FYNNEI. The CDR3 loop reads CASSEVGTGDYGYTF. The CDR3 DNA reads TGTGCCAGCAGTGAAGTAGGGACAGGGGATTATGGCTACACCTTC.

The rearrangement links TRBV5-6 to TRBJ2-7, with D possibly matching TRBD1 (6 bases). CDR3 length: 12 residues. The V gene's germline CDR1 is SGHDT and CDR2 YYEEEE. V lost 6 bases and J lost 0, with 7 bases in between. Written as DNA, the CDR3 is TGTGCCAGCACCAGGGGCTCCTACGAGCAGTACTTC. Its translation: CASTRGSYEQYF.

The chain is built from TRBV24-1 and TRBJ2-2; a weak D match, TRBD1 (7 bases). Deletions cut 10 bases from V and 6 bases from J, with 14 bases between. Per germline, CDR1 KGHDR and CDR2 SFDVKD. The CDR3 runs to 13 residues. The CDR3 DNA follows: TGTGCCACATCCAGGGGGGCTGCCGGGGAGCTGTTTTTT. Translation: CATSRGAAGELFF.

The rearrangement uses TRBV29-1 and TRBJ1-2; tentatively, D is TRBD1 (6 bases). The V end was cut by 5 bases, the J end by 4 bases, with 11 bases between. This CDR3 region has 12 residues. Germline V gene sequence: CDR1 SQVTM, CDR2 ANQGSEA. The DNA of the CDR3 is TGCAGCGTTCCAAGACAGGCCTATGGCTACACCTTC. This encodes CSVPRQAYGYTF.

In regard to this clone: At the DNA level, this CDR3 is encoded by other sequences in the same sample as well. The chain links TRBV9 to TRBJ1-1; perhaps TRBD1 as D (5 bases). The CDR3 covers 15 residues. The V gene's germline CDR1 is SGDLS and CDR2 YYNGEE. V lost 0 bases and J lost 0, with 9 bases in between. Here the CDR3 reads CASSVGGGVNTEAFF. For the CDR3, the DNA is TGTGCCAGCAGCGTAGGTGGAGGGGTGAACACTGAAGCTTTCTTT.

This chain uses TRBV6-5 with TRBJ2-3; maybe TRBD2 (5 bases). Trimming took 8 bases from V and 4 from J, leaving 16 bases between them. In germline, CDR1 is MNHEY, CDR2 SVGAGI. The CDR3 is 14 amino acids. The CDR3 region has the DNA TGTGCCAGCCGAAGGTCGGAGGAGGCAGATACGCAGTATTTT. Translated, it gives CASRRSEEADTQYF.

DNA for the CDR3: TGTGCCAGCAGCCTGGGACTTAATACGCAGTATTTT. Protein product: CASSLGLNTQYF. V is TRBV5-6 and J is TRBJ2-3; a possible D gene is TRBD2 (6 bases). V dropped 4 bases and J dropped 7 bases, with 10 bases sitting between them. Germline CDR1 is SGHDT and CDR2 is YYEEEE. The CDR3 runs 12 residues.

The J gene is TRBJ1-2, the V gene TRBV11-2, with D perhaps matching TRBD1 (5 bases). The V gene lost 4 bases and the J gene lost 6 bases, with 15 bases spanning the gap. CDR1 SGHAT and CDR2 FQNNGV come from the germline V gene. The CDR3 is 14 amino acids. Here the CDR3 reads CASSSQTVRHGYTF. The CDR3 DNA reads as TGTGCCAGCAGCTCTCAGACAGTTCGGCATGGCTACACCTTC.

The chain combines TRBV6-2 or TRBV6-3 with TRBJ1-5; D unresolved. CDR3 length: 12 amino acids. V lost 0 bases and J 7 bases, leaving 4 bases between the germline ends. Looked up from germline, CDR1 is MNHEY and CDR2 is SVGEGT. The CDR3 region is CASSYSRQPQHF. DNA of the CDR3: TGTGCCAGCAGTTACTCCAGACAGCCCCAGCATTTT.

This chain connects TRBV5-1 to TRBJ1-1, with 9 bases lining up with TRBD1. Germline values: CDR1 SGHRS, CDR2 YFSETQ. This CDR3 spans 13 amino acids. Losses at the gene ends were 3 bases for V and 7 bases for J; bases not matched to a gene: 4. Written as DNA, the CDR3 is TGCGCCAGCAGCTGGGGGACAGGGAATGAAGCTTTCTTT. Encoded protein: CASSWGTGNEAFF.

The chain is built from TRBV30 and TRBJ1-5; possible D gene TRBD1, 6 bases. This CDR3 has 13 residues. Trimming stripped 8 bases from V and 2 bases from J, with 13 bases between. Germline CDR1 is GTSNPN and CDR2 is SVGIG (reference sequence). CDR3 loop: CAGGGGGNQPQHF. DNA for the CDR3: TGTGCCGGAGGGGGGGGCGGCAATCAGCCCCAGCATTTT.

V gene TRBV7-9 combines with J gene TRBJ1-2; TRBD1 matches at 7 bases. J gave up 7 bases and V 4 bases, and 15 bases lay outside the gene matches. CDR3 length equals 16 residues. Germline CDR1 SEHNR, CDR2 FQNEAQ (reference sequence). Here the CDR3 reads CASSSGGQAVTLGYTF. CDR3 coding DNA: TGTGCCAGCAGCTCCGGAGGACAGGCGGTTACGCTTGGCTACACCTTC.

The rearrangement joins TRBV27 to TRBJ1-4; 8 positions match TRBD1. V lost 5 bases and J lost 7; bases outside the gene matches: 6. The CDR3 totals 14 residues. CDR1 is MNHEY and CDR2 is SMNVEV in the germline V gene (reference sequence). The chain's CDR3 is CASSVDRGGEKLFF. DNA for the CDR3: TGTGCCAGCAGTGTAGACAGGGGTGGTGAAAAACTGTTTTTT. Using reference TRBV27 and TRBJ1-4 for the parts outside the CDR3, the full variable domain is EAQVTQNPRYLITVTGKKLTVTCSQNMNHEYMSWYRQDPGLGLRQIYYSMNVEVTDKGDVPEGYKVSRKEKRNFPLILESPSPNQTSLYFCASSVDRGGEKLFFGSGTQLSVL.

The chain employs TRBV2 and TRBJ2-1; 7 nucleotides line up with TRBD2. After removal of 8 bases from V and 1 base from J, the junction contained 5 bases not matched to a gene. Germline assignment: CDR1 SNHLY and CDR2 FYNNEI. The CDR3 has 14 residues. CDR3 loop: CASSREASYNEQFF. For the CDR3, the DNA is TGTGCCAGCTCCCGGGAGGCTTCCTACAATGAGCAGTTCTTC.

The V and J genes are TRBV27 and TRBJ1-2; possibly TRBD1 for D (6 bases). Germline V gene data show CDR1 as MNHEY and CDR2 as SMNVEV (reference sequence). Trimming took off 6 bases at V and 3 bases at J, with 11 bases between the two ends. This CDR3 comprises 13 residues. The CDR3: CASRSTGYYGYTF. The DNA for the CDR3 is TGTGCCAGCAGGTCTACAGGGTACTATGGCTACACCTTC.